These 2 T cell receptor beta chains share one sample of origin, sequenced in a study of cytomegalovirus exposure and HLA in healthy donors. Primers for the PCR totalled 60 Vbeta and 13 Jbeta. TCRdb's table, derived via immunoSEQ multiplex PCR, lists solely in-frame clones and lacks some. The sample lists 140,000 to 150,000 clones; about 80% were seen once. The sequenced sample consisted of PBMCs. Receptors originate from a man aged 35 to 55 in good health and CMV-seronegative.

CDR3 sequence: CASSLVGRTGGHEQYF. The CDR3 DNA sequence: TGTGCCAGCAGCTTAGTGGGTAGGACAGGGGGCCACGAGCAGTACTTC. The chain recombines TRBV11-2 with TRBJ2-7; 11 bases line up with TRBD1. Germline V gives CDR1 SGHAT, CDR2 FQNNGV. The CDR3 is 16 residues long. J lost 5 bases, V lost 1 base, and 7 bases had no gene match.

This clone turned up a few times. The chain is built from TRBV9 and TRBJ1-1; possibly TRBD1 for D (6 bases). Trimming took 0 bases from V and 4 from J, leaving 13 bases between them. Germline V gene sequence: CDR1 SGDLS, CDR2 YYNGEE. This CDR3 contains 15 residues. DNA for the CDR3: TGTGCCAGCAGCGTAGAGGGCAGGGGATTCACTGAAGCTTTCTTT. Its protein product is CASSVEGRGFTEAFF.